This TCR beta chain was sequenced for a study of technical replicates of blood from a few donors. Sequencing was performed with immunoSEQ multiplex PCR; in TCRdb, only in-frame clones are kept and a portion is missing. Of about 94,000 clones listed, 95% are singletons. This CDR3 has 14 residues. Germline-derived CDR1 and CDR2 are SGHVS and FNYEAQ. V was pared by 5 bases and J by 0 bases, with 10 bases between. The origin of this receptor is a human donor in good health. This chain joins TRBV7-6 and TRBJ1-2; D ambiguous. What was sequenced was T cells isolated from PBMCs. The CDR3 bases are TGTGCCAGCAGCCTGAAGCGTACTAACTATGGCTACACCTTC. Amino acids: CASSLKRTNYGYTF.